A selection of T cell receptor beta chains follows, all from one sample in a study of shared clonotypes between healthy human individuals. The data were produced by immunoSEQ multiplex PCR, yet TCRdb's version contains in-frame clones alone and is incomplete. The table has approximately 1,000,000 clones, 70% to 80% seen once. The sequencing sample was made of memory CD4+ T cells from PBMCs. Receptors originate from a man between 18 and 35 years old in good health. Some clones in this sample may be carry-over from other donors' samples. Both conserved end residues are part of each CDR3. D genes are given only for firm matches. Size tells how often a clone was seen (once, few, many) or the class of an expanded clone, and some rows leave it out.

D gene: TRBD2; clone size: many; J gene: TRBJ2-1; V gene: TRBV14; CDR3 DNA: TGTGCCAGCAGCCAAGTCCACAGTTCTTCCGGCGGGAGGGGCTTTTCTGAGCAGTTCTTC; CDR3 protein: CASSQVHSSSGGRGFSEQFF
D gene: TRBD1; clone size: -; J gene: TRBJ2-7; V gene: TRBV7-2; CDR3 DNA: TGTGCCAGCAGCCGGACAGGGATTTCCTACGAGCAGTACTTC; CDR3 protein: CASSRTGISYEQYF
D gene: TRBD1; clone size: -; J gene: TRBJ2-5; V gene: TRBV2; CDR3 DNA: TGTGCCAGCACATCGACAGGGGGCGGTGGGACCCAGTACTTC; CDR3 protein: CASTSTGGGGTQYF
D gene: TRBD1; clone size: -; J gene: TRBJ1-2; V gene: TRBV29-1; CDR3 DNA: TGCAGCGGGAGACAGGGGGAGGGCTATGGCTACACCTTC; CDR3 protein: CSGRQGEGYGYTF
D gene: -; clone size: -; J gene: TRBJ1-5; V gene: TRBV5-1; CDR3 DNA: TGCGCCAGCAGCTTGGATGGGGAGCAGCCCCAGCATTTT; CDR3 protein: CASSLDGEQPQHF
D gene: -; clone size: -; J gene: TRBJ1-1; V gene: TRBV4-1; CDR3 DNA: TGCGCCAGCAGCCGGGGCCCAGGGACAATAGGAACTGAAGCTTTCTTT; CDR3 protein: CASSRGPGTIGTEAFF
D gene: -; clone size: -; J gene: TRBJ1-1; V gene: TRBV5-1; CDR3 DNA: TGCGCCAGCAGCTTGGTGGCAGATACTGAAGCTTTCTTT; CDR3 protein: CASSLVADTEAFF
D gene: -; clone size: -; J gene: TRBJ2-1; V gene: TRBV7-3; CDR3 DNA: TGTGCCAGCAGCTTCTCCACCGCTGGTGAGCAGTTCTTC; CDR3 protein: CASSFSTAGEQFF
D gene: -; clone size: -; J gene: TRBJ1-3; V gene: TRBV30; CDR3 DNA: TGTGCCTGGAGTGTAAAAGGGACGGACACCATATATTTT; CDR3 protein: CAWSVKGTDTIYF
D gene: TRBD2; clone size: many; J gene: TRBJ2-7; V gene: TRBV6-5; CDR3 DNA: TGTGCCAGCAGTTCCACAGCGGGAGGCTACGAGCAGTACTTC; CDR3 protein: CASSSTAGGYEQYF
D gene: -; clone size: -; J gene: TRBJ1-2; V gene: TRBV14; CDR3 DNA: TGTGCCAGCAGCCAGGGAGCTAACTATGGCTACACCTTC; CDR3 protein: CASSQGANYGYTF
D gene: -; clone size: -; J gene: TRBJ1-1; V gene: TRBV18; CDR3 DNA: TGTGCCAGCTCACCACACCCAGGGTCGGACACTGAAGCTTTCTTT; CDR3 protein: CASSPHPGSDTEAFF
D gene: -; clone size: -; J gene: TRBJ2-3; V gene: TRBV9; CDR3 DNA: TGTGCCAGCAGCGGAGTCCCTCCGACAGATACGCAGTATTTT; CDR3 protein: CASSGVPPTDTQYF
D gene: -; clone size: -; J gene: TRBJ2-3; V gene: TRBV29-1; CDR3 DNA: TGCAGCGTTGAAGATCCGCGGGGCACAGATACGCAGTATTTT; CDR3 protein: CSVEDPRGTDTQYF
D gene: TRBD2; clone size: -; J gene: TRBJ2-1; V gene: TRBV5-4; CDR3 DNA: TGTGCCAGCAGCGCGGGACTAGCGGGAGGGCCGACCTACAATGAGCAGTTCTTC; CDR3 protein: CASSAGLAGGPTYNEQFF
D gene: TRBD1; clone size: -; J gene: TRBJ2-6; V gene: TRBV2; CDR3 DNA: TGTGCCAGCAGCTCCCGGGACAGGGGGTCTGGGGCCAACGTCCTGACTTTC; CDR3 protein: CASSSRDRGSGANVLTF
D gene: -; clone size: -; J gene: TRBJ2-1; V gene: TRBV28; CDR3 DNA: TGTGCCAGCAGCCGCTACAGCTACAATGAGCAGTTCTTC; CDR3 protein: CASSRYSYNEQFF
D gene: TRBD2; clone size: few; J gene: TRBJ2-2; V gene: TRBV10-3; CDR3 DNA: TGTGCCATCAATCCGACTAGCGGGGTTGACACCGGGGAGCTGTTTTTT; CDR3 protein: CAINPTSGVDTGELFF
D gene: TRBD1; clone size: -; J gene: TRBJ1-1; V gene: TRBV5-4; CDR3 DNA: TGTGCCAGCAGTACCCGACAGGGGGCGCGGGGGACTGAAGCTTTCTTT; CDR3 protein: CASSTRQGARGTEAFF
D gene: -; clone size: -; J gene: TRBJ2-7; V gene: TRBV18; CDR3 DNA: TGTGCCAGCTCGCCCGACGTTAGGGCGGGCGAGCAGTACTTC; CDR3 protein: CASSPDVRAGEQYF
D gene: -; clone size: -; J gene: TRBJ1-1; V gene: TRBV6-6; CDR3 DNA: TGTGCCAGCAGTTACTACAGCCTGAACACTGAAGCTTTCTTT; CDR3 protein: CASSYYSLNTEAFF
D gene: -; clone size: -; J gene: TRBJ2-6; V gene: TRBV5-6; CDR3 DNA: TGTGCCAGCAGCTTGGTGGGGGCTGGGGCCAACGTCCTGACTTTC; CDR3 protein: CASSLVGAGANVLTF
D gene: -; clone size: -; J gene: TRBJ1-2; V gene: TRBV5-4; CDR3 DNA: TGTGCCAGCAGCCCCGGGGGGGGGCGCGACTATGGCTACACCTTC; CDR3 protein: CASSPGGGRDYGYTF
D gene: TRBD1; clone size: -; J gene: TRBJ2-7; V gene: TRBV9; CDR3 DNA: TGTGCCAGCAGCACTGGACAGGGCACTCCCTACGAGCAGTACTTC; CDR3 protein: CASSTGQGTPYEQYF
D gene: TRBD2; clone size: -; J gene: TRBJ2-3; V gene: TRBV5-5; CDR3 DNA: TGTGCCAGCAGCTTGGAGACTAGCGGGAACGGAGATACGCAGTATTTT; CDR3 protein: CASSLETSGNGDTQYF
D gene: TRBD1; clone size: few; J gene: TRBJ1-1; V gene: TRBV5-1; CDR3 DNA: TGCGCCAGCAGCTTGGGGACAGGGGACACTGAAGCTTTCTTT; CDR3 protein: CASSLGTGDTEAFF
D gene: TRBD2; clone size: -; J gene: TRBJ2-1; V gene: TRBV5-1; CDR3 DNA: TGCGCCAGCAGCTTGGCGGCGGGAGGGAGATACAATGAGCAGTTCTTC; CDR3 protein: CASSLAAGGRYNEQFF